This is a list of T cell receptor beta chains from one sample in a study of neurological immune-mediated disorders. TCRdb itself ran the 5' RACE reads through MiXCR, one entry per CDR3 protein. This sample yields fewer than 65,000 distinct CDR3 sequences, of which approximately 4% are seen a single time; about 3.1% belongs to the top ten. The sequencing input was PBMCs. Receptors were obtained from a man between 50 and 59 years old with multiple sclerosis. CDR3s include the opening cysteine and the closing phenylalanine or tryptophan. D genes are given only for firm matches. The size entry is marked missing in some rows and otherwise reads once, few, many or a size class.

CASRPIQGVGETQYF	TGTGCCAGCAGGCCTATACAGGGAGTAGGAGAGACCCAGTACTTC	15	TRBV11-3	TRBJ2-5	NA	NA
CATSKGGATEAFF	TGTGCCACCAGTAAAGGGGGAGCAACTGAAGCTTTCTTT	13	TRBV24-1	TRBJ1-1	many	NA
CASSFLQETQYF	TGTGCCAGCAGCTTTCTCCAAGAGACCCAGTACTTC	12	TRBV7-8	TRBJ2-5	many	NA
CSARLAGGSGELFF	TGCAGTGCTAGACTAGCGGGGGGCTCCGGGGAGCTGTTTTTT	14	TRBV20-1	TRBJ2-2	many	TRBD2
CATREGQGDNQPQHF	TGTGCCACCAGGGAGGGACAGGGAGACAATCAGCCCCAGCATTTT	15	TRBV24-1	TRBJ1-5	NA	TRBD1
CASSSDPSYEQYF	TGTGCCAGCAGCTCAGATCCATCCTACGAGCAGTACTTC	13	TRBV5-5	TRBJ2-7	many	NA
CASSRGATTGVNNEQFF	TGCGCCAGCAGCCGTGGGGCTACGACAGGGGTAAACAATGAGCAGTTCTTC	17	TRBV5-1	TRBJ2-1	NA	TRBD1
CASSHRQGAAYTF	TGTGCCAGCAGCCATAGACAGGGGGCGGCCTACACCTTC	13	TRBV5-5	TRBJ1-2	many	TRBD1
CASSWTGDSYEQYF	TGTGCCAGCAGTTGGACAGGGGACTCCTACGAGCAGTACTTC	14	TRBV27	TRBJ2-7	many	TRBD1
CASRFGSEQFF	TGTGCCAGCAGATTTGGCAGTGAGCAGTTCTTC	11	TRBV6-1	TRBJ2-1	NA	NA
CASSFAGGPLNEQFF	TGTGCCAGCAGTTTCGCGGGAGGGCCTTTAAATGAGCAGTTCTTC	15	TRBV12-3/TRBV12-4	TRBJ2-1	many	TRBD2
CSTSPSAETQYF	TGCAGTACTAGCCCTAGCGCGGAGACCCAGTACTTC	12	TRBV20-1	TRBJ2-5	NA	NA
CASSLTGREQYF	TGCGCCAGCAGCTTGACAGGGCGTGAGCAGTACTTC	12	TRBV5-1	TRBJ2-7	many	NA
CASSDSGSTDTQYF	TGTGCCAGCAGTGATAGCGGGTCGACAGATACGCAGTATTTT	14	TRBV12-3/TRBV12-4	TRBJ2-3	NA	TRBD2
CASSEGDTGELFF	TGTGCCAGCAGTGAGGGGGACACCGGGGAGCTGTTTTTT	13	TRBV6-4	TRBJ2-2	many	NA
CASSSPLAGGQNNEQFF	TGTGCCAGCAGCTCGCCCCTAGCGGGAGGGCAGAACAATGAGCAGTTCTTC	17	TRBV11-3	TRBJ2-1	many	TRBD2
CASSPRQGGEQYF	TGTGCCAGCAGTCCCAGACAGGGGGGCGAGCAGTACTTC	13	TRBV28	TRBJ2-7	many	TRBD1
CASSLLAGQGSQPQHF	TGTGCCAGCAGCTTACTTGCGGGACAGGGCTCTCAGCCCCAGCATTTT	16	TRBV7-2	TRBJ1-5	many	TRBD1
CASSLDRSGASSYEQYF	TGCGCCAGCAGCTTGGATCGTAGCGGGGCCAGCTCCTACGAGCAGTACTTC	17	TRBV5-1	TRBJ2-7	many	TRBD2
CSASGPTSGQETQYF	TGCAGTGCTAGTGGACCTACTAGCGGCCAAGAGACCCAGTACTTC	15	TRBV20-1	TRBJ2-5	NA	TRBD2
CASSFGGHEQYF	TGTGCCAGCAGCTTTGGGGGCCACGAGCAGTACTTC	12	TRBV7-9	TRBJ2-7	NA	NA
CSARRNEANTEAFF	TGCAGTGCTAGAAGGAACGAGGCGAACACTGAAGCTTTCTTT	14	TRBV20-1	TRBJ1-1	many	NA
CASSLAGGPSETQYF	TGTGCCAGCAGCTTGGCGGGGGGGCCTTCGGAGACCCAGTACTTC	15	TRBV5-6	TRBJ2-5	many	TRBD2
CASSPVAGGGDTQYF	TGTGCCAGCAGCCCCGTTGCGGGAGGAGGAGATACGCAGTATTTT	15	TRBV7-2	TRBJ2-3	many	TRBD2
CSAGVETQYF	TGCAGTGCAGGGGTTGAGACCCAGTACTTC	10	TRBV20-1	TRBJ2-5	many	NA
CASSQVASGDQETQYF	TGTGCCAGCAGCCAAGTGGCGAGCGGAGACCAAGAGACCCAGTACTTC	16	TRBV3-1	TRBJ2-5	many	NA
CSAGRGGGGANGETQYF	TGCAGTGCAGGACGGGGCGGCGGGGGGGCCAACGGAGAGACCCAGTACTTC	17	TRBV20-1	TRBJ2-5	NA	TRBD2
CSASPGSPAQPQHF	TGCAGTGCTAGTCCAGGCTCCCCGGCTCAGCCCCAGCATTTT	14	TRBV20-1	TRBJ1-5	many	NA
CASSPGHKSNEQFF	TGCGCCAGCAGCCCGGGACATAAGTCCAATGAGCAGTTCTTC	14	TRBV5-1	TRBJ2-1	few	NA
CAIGTRTSPLNF	TGTGCCATCGGGACTCGGACTTCACCCCTCAACTTT	12	TRBV28	TRBJ1-6	NA	NA
CSATGQDTGELFF	TGCAGTGCTACCGGACAGGACACCGGGGAGCTGTTTTTT	13	TRBV20-1	TRBJ2-2	many	TRBD1
CASTTVWDEQFF	TGCGCCAGCACAACGGTCTGGGATGAGCAGTTCTTC	12	TRBV5-1	TRBJ2-1	NA	NA
CASSQEGGTYEQYF	TGTGCCAGCAGCCAAGAGGGAGGAACGTACGAGCAGTACTTC	14	TRBV4-2	TRBJ2-7	NA	NA
CASSFHQGFLGGNTEAFF	TGTGCCAGCAGCTTCCACCAGGGATTTTTGGGTGGGAACACTGAAGCTTTCTTT	18	TRBV11-3	TRBJ1-1	many	NA
CASSQAGGEVNQPQHF	TGCGCCAGCAGCCAAGCCGGAGGGGAAGTCAATCAGCCCCAGCATTTT	16	TRBV4-1	TRBJ1-5	many	NA
CASSREAGNEKLFF	TGCGCCAGCAGCCGTGAGGCTGGCAATGAAAAACTGTTTTTT	14	TRBV5-1	TRBJ1-4	many	NA
CASSLKTGAGEQYF	TGCGCCAGCAGCTTGAAGACAGGGGCCGGCGAGCAGTACTTC	14	TRBV5-1	TRBJ2-7	many	TRBD1
CASSQEDTSGHSCEQFF	TGTGCCAGCAGCCAAGAAGATACTAGCGGACATAGTTGTGAGCAGTTCTTC	17	TRBV3-1	TRBJ2-1	few	TRBD2
CAWREAGVGEQYF	TGTGCCTGGAGAGAGGCGGGAGTGGGGGAGCAGTACTTC	13	TRBV30	TRBJ2-7	many	TRBD2
CASSSELEPYNEQFF	TGTGCCAGCAGCTCTGAACTAGAGCCCTACAATGAGCAGTTCTTC	15	TRBV7-9	TRBJ2-1	many	NA
CSVATVPTYEQYF	TGCAGTGTTGCGACAGTACCAACCTACGAGCAGTACTTC	13	TRBV20-1	TRBJ2-7	many	NA
CASGLVTGGSYEQYF	TGTGCTAGTGGTTTGGTAACAGGGGGCAGTTACGAGCAGTACTTC	15	TRBV12-5	TRBJ2-7	many	TRBD1
CSATLTSGRTTYEQYF	TGCAGTGCTACTCTGACTAGCGGGAGGACTACCTACGAGCAGTACTTC	16	TRBV20-1	TRBJ2-7	many	TRBD2
CSAIAGGGTGELFF	TGCAGTGCTATAGCGGGAGGGGGAACCGGGGAGCTGTTTTTT	14	TRBV20-1	TRBJ2-2	many	TRBD2
CASSLGGTVLYEQYF	TGTGCCAGCAGCTTAGGCGGGACAGTTTTATACGAGCAGTACTTC	15	TRBV7-8	TRBJ2-7	many	NA
CASSSPATPRYNEQFF	TGTGCCAGCAGCTCCCCGGCTACTCCCCGTTACAATGAGCAGTTCTTC	16	TRBV7-9	TRBJ2-1	NA	NA
CASSLGRRAYEQYF	TGCGCCAGCAGCTTGGGTCGCAGGGCCTACGAGCAGTACTTC	14	TRBV5-1	TRBJ2-7	many	NA